Each of the 30 T cell receptor beta chains below was sequenced from the same sample in a study of beta chain features in type 1 diabetes. Expressed TCRB transcripts were sequenced, since all the RNA that had been isolated was reverse transcribed. The repertoire was sequenced with immunoSEQ multiplex PCR; TCRdb's copy has only in-frame clones and lacks some. The table includes about 220,000 clones, around 9.9% detected once. Material: central memory CD4+ T cells from blood. All receptors come from a young man in good health.

This clone was observed a few times. This specimen includes other DNA sequences encoding the same CDR3. The chain couples TRBV5-1 to TRBJ2-2, with 9 bases that match TRBD1. Per germline, CDR1 SGHRS and CDR2 YFSETQ. With 5 bases clipped from V and 3 bases from J, the junction kept 5 bases outside the gene matches. This CDR3 comprises 15 residues. CDR3 nucleotides: TGCGCCAGCAGTCTGGGACAGGGCCACACCGGGGAGCTGTTTTTT. It translates to CASSLGQGHTGELFF.

There are many counts of this clone. This chain links TRBV12-5 with TRBJ2-7; D gene unclear. CDR3 size: 12 residues. V was clipped by 4 bases and J by 6 bases, with 10 bases between them. In germline, CDR1 is LGHNT, CDR2 FRNRAP. For the CDR3, the DNA is TGTGCTAGTGGTTCCCCCCTTGGCGAGCAGTACTTC. Protein sequence: CASGSPLGEQYF.

This clone was detected a few times. This chain connects TRBV5-4 to TRBJ1-1; 7 positions match TRBD1. The CDR3 spans 14 residues. The V segment lost 0 bases and the J segment 4 bases; nucleotides outside the gene matches: 3. Germline V CDR1 and CDR2: SGHNT, YYREEE (reference sequence). The chain's CDR3 is CASSLEWDSTEAFF. Written as DNA, the CDR3 is TGTGCCAGCAGCTTGGAATGGGACAGCACTGAAGCTTTCTTT.

This chain joins TRBV7-2 and TRBJ2-7; 8 bases map to TRBD2. With 0 bases clipped from V and 0 bases from J, the junction kept 4 bases outside the gene matches. The CDR3 sequence is 16 residues long. Germline CDR1 and CDR2: SGHTA and FQGNSA. The CDR3 DNA follows: TGTGCCAGCAGCTTAGCGAGCAGCGGGAGCTCCTACGAGCAGTACTTC. This codes for CASSLASSGSSYEQYF.

V and J are TRBV19 and TRBJ2-7; 12 positions agree with TRBD2. This CDR3 spans 14 amino acids. Germline V lookup: CDR1 LNHDA, CDR2 SQIVND (reference sequence). V was clipped by 6 bases and J by 6 bases; unmatched bases: 6. DNA of the CDR3: TGTGCCAGTAGGACTAGCGGGAGAAGTGGCGAGCAGTACTTC. Its protein product is CASRTSGRSGEQYF.

This clone occurred a few times. The J gene is TRBJ2-3, the V gene TRBV7-2; 8 bases fit TRBD2. From germline, CDR1 is SGHTA and CDR2 FQGNSA. CDR3 length: 16 amino acids. J lost 4 bases, V lost 6 bases, and 12 bases had no gene match. CDR3 DNA: TGTGCCAGCAGTCGGGGGTCGGGAGGGCCATCAGATACGCAGTATTTT. Its protein product is CASSRGSGGPSDTQYF.

This clone occurred a few times. This chain links TRBV7-2 with TRBJ2-1, with D tentatively TRBD2 (5 bases). Germline values: CDR1 SGHTA, CDR2 FQGNSA. V was cut by 10 bases and J by 0 bases, with 13 bases left in between. The CDR3 is 14 residues long. CDR3 residues: CATRTFSSYNEQFF. As DNA, the CDR3 is TGTGCCACTCGGACTTTTAGCTCCTACAATGAGCAGTTCTTC.

This chain uses TRBV6-6 with TRBJ2-5; 8 nucleotides align to TRBD1. Per germline, CDR1 MNHNY and CDR2 SVGAGI (reference sequence). V was pared by 5 bases and J by 2 bases, with 7 bases of the junction left unmatched. The CDR3 spans 15 residues. CDR3 coding DNA: TGTGCCAGCAGTCCCCGGACAGGGCGTCAAGAGACCCAGTACTTC. This translates into CASSPRTGRQETQYF.

This clone occurred many times. The rearrangement uses TRBV9 and TRBJ2-7, with 7 bases aligning to TRBD1. The CDR3 spans 15 residues. The V segment lost 0 bases and the J segment 4 bases; nucleotides outside the gene matches: 7. In germline, CDR1 is SGDLS, CDR2 YYNGEE. The DNA for the CDR3 is TGTGCCAGCAGCGTAGCTGAACAGGGGTCGTACGAGCAGTACTTC. Amino acids: CASSVAEQGSYEQYF.

The chain carries TRBV7-9 and TRBJ2-5, with 9 bases matching TRBD1. Trimming removed 8 bases from V and 2 bases from J; junction bases left unmatched: 9. CDR1 and CDR2 (germline): SEHNR, FQNEAQ (reference sequence). This CDR3 comprises 15 residues. CDR3 in DNA: TGTGCCAGCGGACTTGGACAGGGGAGGCAAGAGACCCAGTACTTC. It specifies CASGLGQGRQETQYF.

This chain uses TRBV27 with TRBJ1-2; D is undetermined. V was clipped by 8 bases and J by 7 bases, with 20 bases between them. This CDR3 has 14 amino acids. Germline V gene sequence: CDR1 MNHEY, CDR2 SMNVEV (reference sequence). The CDR3 nucleotides are TGTGCCAGCGCTCCGTCCCGAGACCTTGGTGGCTACACCTTC. It encodes CASAPSRDLGGYTF.

This sequence joins TRBV11-2 and TRBJ2-5; 7 bases match TRBD2. Trimming at V came to 5 bases and at J to 6 bases, leaving 9 bases not matched to a gene. The CDR3 is made up of 14 amino acids. Germline V gene lookup returns CDR1 SGHAT and CDR2 FQNNGV. Here the CDR3 reads CASSPGTIGKTQYF. Here the CDR3 DNA reads TGTGCCAGCAGCCCAGGGACTATCGGGAAGACCCAGTACTTC. Combining the CDR3 with reference TRBV11-2 and TRBJ2-5 gives the whole variable domain EAGVAQSPRYKIIEKRQSVAFWCNPISGHATLYWYQQILGQGPKLLIQFQNNGVVDDSQLPKDRFSAERLKGVDSTLKIQPAKLEDSAVYLCASSPGTIGKTQYFGPGTRLLVL.

V usage is TRBV7-2 and J usage is TRBJ2-5; D is ambiguous. This CDR3 region has 13 residues. Per germline, CDR1 SGHTA and CDR2 FQGNSA. V lost 3 bases and J 1 base, leaving 6 bases between the germline ends. CDR3 sequence: CASSFFGQETQYF. The CDR3 coding sequence is TGTGCCAGCAGCTTTTTTGGCCAAGAGACCCAGTACTTC.

The sample holds a few counts of this clone. J is TRBJ2-1 and V is TRBV5-1, with 14 positions matching TRBD2. CDR3 size: 18 residues. In germline, CDR1 is SGHRS, CDR2 YFSETQ. V dropped 4 bases and J dropped 3; count of bases not matched to a gene: 9. The DNA of the CDR3 is TGCGCCAGCAGCACCGGGACTAGCGGGAGTGTAGGCTACAATGAGCAGTTCTTC. It translates to CASSTGTSGSVGYNEQFF.

This clone has a handful of counts. The genes are TRBV7-2 and TRBJ2-1; D possibly corresponds to TRBD2 (7 bases). This CDR3 contains 14 residues. Trimming took 6 bases from V and 6 from J, leaving 15 bases between them. The germline V gene has CDR1 SGHTA and CDR2 FQGNSA. The DNA for the CDR3 is TGTGCCAGCAGTGGACTAGTCAGGGGCAATGAGCAGTTCTTC. This codes for CASSGLVRGNEQFF.

V and J are TRBV19 and TRBJ2-1; TRBD2 matches at 7 bases. After removal of 6 bases from V and 8 bases from J, the junction contained 10 bases not matched to a gene. The CDR3 consists of 14 residues. CDR1 LNHDA and CDR2 SQIVND come from the germline V gene (reference sequence). Written as DNA, the CDR3 is TGTGCCAGTAGGATCGAAGCGGGAATCGATGAGCAGTTCTTC. Its translation: CASRIEAGIDEQFF. The variable domain in full, with the rest retrieved from reference TRBV19 and TRBJ2-1, is DGGITQSPKYLFRKEGQNVTLSCEQNLNHDAMYWYRQDPGQGLRLIYYSQIVNDFQKGDIAEGYSVSREKKESFPLTVTSAQKNPTAFYLCASRIEAGIDEQFFGPGTRLTVL.

This clone appeared a few times. The rearrangement links TRBV9 to TRBJ1-1, with D unresolved. The ends were cut back, 3 bases at V and 3 bases at J, with 9 bases in the middle. From germline, CDR1 is SGDLS and CDR2 YYNGEE. The CDR3 is 13 residues long. The CDR3 sequence: CASSAGRDTEAFF. The CDR3 nucleotides are TGTGCCAGCAGCGCTGGGAGGGACACTGAAGCTTTCTTT.

V and J are TRBV18 and TRBJ1-1; possible D gene TRBD1, 6 bases. Trimming removed 4 bases at V and 0 bases at J, with 9 bases between. Germline CDR1 KGHSH, CDR2 LQKENI. The CDR3 contains 14 residues. The CDR3 is CASSQQGMNTEAFF. DNA of the CDR3: TGTGCCAGCTCACAACAGGGCATGAACACTGAAGCTTTCTTT.

V gene TRBV29-1 combines with J gene TRBJ2-7; no clear D gene. Trimming cost V 4 bases and J 1 base, with 8 bases left between them. Per germline, CDR1 SQVTM and CDR2 ANQGSEA. The CDR3 has 12 amino acids. The CDR3 DNA follows: TGCAGCGTTGGGGCGGATTCCTACGAGCAGTACTTC. Residues: CSVGADSYEQYF.

This chain connects TRBV7-2 to TRBJ2-3; D unresolved. V was cut by 2 bases and J by 4 bases, with 7 bases left in between. CDR1 SGHTA and CDR2 FQGNSA come from the germline V gene. The CDR3 has 13 residues. CDR3 sequence (DNA): TGTGCCAGCAGCTTAAACCCGTCAGATACGCAGTATTTT. It translates to CASSLNPSDTQYF.

This clone was detected only a few times. Because the CDR3's place on the DNA is in doubt, the DNA is left out and the CDR3 is given as listed by TCRdb. V gene TRBV5-4 combines with J gene TRBJ2-1; TRBD1 reflects the table's D call only, with no check against the DNA. CDR1 and CDR2 from the germline V gene are SGHNT and YYREEE (reference sequence). Including both end residues, the CDR3 is 15 amino acids long. The CDR3 protein is CASSSSTGEYNEQFF.

The chain has TRBV30 and TRBJ2-7; D is perhaps TRBD1 or TRBD2 (5 bases each). This CDR3 spans 13 amino acids. V lost 3 bases to trimming and J lost 6 bases, with 15 bases between them. Germline-derived CDR1 and CDR2 are GTSNPN and SVGIG (reference sequence). The CDR3 is CAWSPGLAGEQYF. For the CDR3, the DNA is TGTGCCTGGAGCCCAGGGCTAGCCGGCGAGCAGTACTTC.

This clone was detected a few times. This sequence joins TRBV4-3 and TRBJ1-4; 10 bases match TRBD1. Germline V gene sequence: CDR1 LGHNA, CDR2 YSLEER. This CDR3 comprises 19 residues. V shed 1 base, J shed 0 bases, and the junction held 8 bases outside the gene matches. The CDR3 sequence is CASSQATGGGWPTNEKLFF. The CDR3 bases are TGCGCCAGCAGCCAAGCGACAGGGGGCGGCTGGCCAACTAATGAAAAACTGTTTTTT.

This clone was observed many times. The chain recombines TRBV2 with TRBJ2-7; 9 bases agree with TRBD1. The germline V gene has CDR1 SNHLY and CDR2 FYNNEI. There are 16 residues in the CDR3. V lost 3 bases to trimming and J lost 0 bases; unmatched junction nucleotides: 6. As DNA, the CDR3 is TGTGCCAGCAGTGATCGGGGACAGGGACGCTCCTACGAGCAGTACTTC. Its protein product is CASSDRGQGRSYEQYF.

This clone was recorded a few times. V is TRBV7-3 and J is TRBJ2-1; D is undetermined. The germline CDR1 and CDR2 sequences are SGHTA and FQGTGA. The germline V and J ends were trimmed by 5 bases and 7 bases, with 12 bases remaining between them. The CDR3 spans 13 residues. The DNA for the CDR3 is TGTGCCAGCAGCCCCCCCTCCGGGAATGAGCAGTTCTTC. Translation: CASSPPSGNEQFF.

The rearrangement links TRBV29-1 to TRBJ2-2; perhaps TRBD2 as D (5 bases). This CDR3 has 14 amino acids. The V end was cut by 7 bases, the J end by 2 bases, with 14 bases between. The germline CDR1 and CDR2 sequences are SQVTM and ANQGSEA. CDR3 region: CSAKISGNTGELFF. CDR3 in DNA: TGCAGCGCCAAGATAAGCGGAAACACCGGGGAGCTGTTTTTT.

This clone has a handful of counts. The CDR3 nucleotides are TGCGCCAGCAGCTTGGAACCCCAAGAGACCCAGTACTTC. It encodes CASSLEPQETQYF. The chain recombines TRBV5-1 with TRBJ2-5; no clear D gene. Germline loops: CDR1 SGHRS, CDR2 YFSETQ. Trimming pared 0 bases from V and 1 base from J, leaving 4 bases between. The CDR3 is made up of 13 amino acids. The variable domain in full, with the rest retrieved from reference TRBV5-1 and TRBJ2-5, is KAGVTQTPRYLIKTRGQQVTLSCSPISGHRSVSWYQQTPGQGLQFLFEYFSETQRNKGNFPGRFSGRQFSNSRSEMNVSTLELGDSALYLCASSLEPQETQYFGPGTRLLVL.

This clone showed up just a few times. The rearrangement links TRBV11-2 to TRBJ2-3; D possibly corresponds to TRBD2 (5 bases). Germline V gene lookup returns CDR1 SGHAT and CDR2 FQNNGV. V dropped 2 bases and J dropped 2 bases, with 14 bases sitting between them. There are 16 residues in the CDR3. CDR3 residues: CASSLSAGLPTDTQYF. The CDR3 DNA follows: TGTGCCAGCAGCTTATCCGCGGGCCTGCCCACAGATACGCAGTATTTT. The whole variable domain, filled in from reference TRBV11-2 and TRBJ2-3, reads EAGVAQSPRYKIIEKRQSVAFWCNPISGHATLYWYQQILGQGPKLLIQFQNNGVVDDSQLPKDRFSAERLKGVDSTLKIQPAKLEDSAVYLCASSLSAGLPTDTQYFGPGTRLTVL.

V gene TRBV13 combines with J gene TRBJ1-2, with D unclear. The V end was cut by 8 bases, the J end by 1 base, with 8 bases between. The germline gives CDR1 PRHDT, CDR2 FYEKMQ (reference sequence). The CDR3 is 12 residues long. The CDR3 nucleotides read TGTGCCAGCGCGAGGAATAACTATGGCTACACCTTC. It codes for CASARNNYGYTF.

This clone showed up just a few times. The genes are TRBV5-1 and TRBJ1-5, with a weak D call TRBD1 (6 bases). The CDR3 sequence is 14 residues long. Trimming cost V 1 base and J 8 bases, with 13 bases left between them. Germline V gene sequence: CDR1 SGHRS, CDR2 YFSETQ. DNA for the CDR3: TGCGCCAGCAGCTTGAGTACAGGGAGTGAGCCCCAGCATTTT. Protein: CASSLSTGSEPQHF. The full variable domain, rest sourced from reference TRBV5-1 and TRBJ1-5, is KAGVTQTPRYLIKTRGQQVTLSCSPISGHRSVSWYQQTPGQGLQFLFEYFSETQRNKGNFPGRFSGRQFSNSRSEMNVSTLELGDSALYLCASSLSTGSEPQHFGDGTRLSIL.